This TCR beta chain was profiled in a study of CD8+ T cells in alopecia areata. Study context: Oral tofacitinib (5 to 10 mg twice daily) was administered to treated patients.

Overall study results and limits: The treated group had a single nonresponder, limiting CD8+ expansion-response conclusions. Among the top 100, expanded CD8+ clones, as well as scalp clonality, were significantly decreased by tofacitinib.

Extracted from the samples, RNA was reverse transcribed into cDNA to serve as the sequencing template. Here immunoSEQ multiplex PCR was the method, and the copy in TCRdb shows in-frame clones only, minus some. The sample lists about 200,000 clones, less than 45% occurring once. Comment on this clone: What it binds is unknown.

As for treatment: oral pan-JAK inhibitor, 5-10 mg twice daily. Specimens obtained from alopecia areata patients comprised lesional scalp punch biopsies and peripheral blood. The CDR3 loop spans 16 amino acids. V was trimmed by 2 bases and J by 4 bases, leaving 14 bases between them. Germline V gives CDR1 MGHRA, CDR2 YSYEKL. The receptor's source is a human donor with alopecia areata. The rearrangement joins TRBV4-1 to TRBJ1-4; D is unclear. The material was CD4+ T cells sorted from blood, obtained between weeks 30 and 35, from a patient treated with tofacitinib. The CDR3 region is CASSQNLRRDNEKLFF. CDR3 DNA: TGCGCCAGCAGCCAAAACCTGAGGAGGGATAATGAAAAACTGTTTTTT.